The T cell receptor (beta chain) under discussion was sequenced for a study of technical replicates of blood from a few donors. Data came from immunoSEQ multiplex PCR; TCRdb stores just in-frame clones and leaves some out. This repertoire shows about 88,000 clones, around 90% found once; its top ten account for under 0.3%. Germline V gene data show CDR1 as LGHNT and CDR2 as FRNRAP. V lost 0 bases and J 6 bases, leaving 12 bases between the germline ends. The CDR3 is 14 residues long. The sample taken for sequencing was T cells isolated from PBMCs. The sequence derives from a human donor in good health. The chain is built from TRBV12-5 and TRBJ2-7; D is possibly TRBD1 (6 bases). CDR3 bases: TGTGCTAGTGGTTTGGTACCGACAGGCGGCGAGCAGTACTTC. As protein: CASGLVPTGGEQYF.